These 23 T cell receptor beta chains came from one sample sequenced in a study of blood T cell repertoires in COVID-19. Sequencing was performed with immunoSEQ multiplex PCR; in TCRdb, only in-frame clones are kept and a portion is missing. The data show approximately 170,000 clones, about four fifths seen once. The sample taken for sequencing was peripheral blood. The receptor set was obtained from a man between 60 and 75 years old with active or convalescent COVID-19.

CDR3 loop: CASSQAFQRGGVETQYF. The CDR3 coding sequence is TGTGCCAGCAGCCAAGCGTTTCAGCGGGGGGGCGTGGAGACCCAGTACTTC. The chain uses TRBV3-1 (or the pseudogene TRBV3-2) and TRBJ2-5; 10 nucleotides align to TRBD2. The CDR3 consists of 17 residues. J lost 5 bases, V lost 1 base, and 10 bases had no gene match. Germline V lookup: CDR1 LGHDT, CDR2 YNNKEL (reference sequence).

The chain couples TRBV9 to TRBJ2-1; tentative D call: TRBD1 (5 bases). V was shortened by 3 bases and J by 9 bases, with 19 bases between the two germline ends. CDR3 length: 15 residues. Germline CDR1 and CDR2: SGDLS and YYNGEE. CDR3 sequence: CASSETGPPDGEQFF. CDR3 sequence (DNA): TGTGCCAGCAGCGAAACAGGTCCCCCCGACGGTGAGCAGTTCTTC.

The chain links TRBV12-3 or TRBV12-4 to TRBJ2-7; the match to TRBD2 covers 10 bases. V shed 6 bases and J 2 bases; nucleotides not matched to a gene: 1. The length of the CDR3 is 13 residues. The CDR3 protein is CASSSGGAYEQYF. The CDR3 coding sequence is TGTGCCAGCAGCAGCGGGGGGGCCTACGAGCAGTACTTC.

Only one count was recorded for this clone. The chain recombines TRBV6-5 with TRBJ1-5, with 7 bases that match TRBD1. Trimming removed 0 bases from V and 12 bases from J; junction bases left unmatched: 8. CDR3 length: 14 residues. CDR1 is MNHEY and CDR2 is SVGAGI in the germline V gene. The CDR3 nucleotides are TGTGCCAGCAGTTACTCGGCGACAGGGTTTCTCCAGCATTTT. Encoded protein: CASSYSATGFLQHF.

The chain uses TRBV9 and TRBJ1-6; TRBD1 agrees at 10 bases. Germline V gene sequence: CDR1 SGDLS, CDR2 YYNGEE. The CDR3 contains 15 residues. J gave up 9 bases and V 0 bases, and 3 bases lay outside the gene matches. CDR3 in amino acids: CASSVGTGGSSPLHF. As DNA, the CDR3 is TGTGCCAGCAGCGTAGGGACAGGGGGGAGTTCACCCCTCCACTTT.

V and J are TRBV10-1 and TRBJ2-7; 10 nucleotides line up with TRBD2. Germline V gives CDR1 WNHNN, CDR2 SYGVQD (reference sequence). This CDR3 is 17 amino acids long. V lost 3 bases and J lost 6; bases outside the gene matches: 14. CDR3 sequence: CASSEEQAGGRGLEQYF. The CDR3 bases are TGCGCCAGCAGTGAAGAGCAAGCGGGAGGGCGGGGGCTCGAGCAGTACTTC.

The CDR3 sequence: CASGGQGAAPLHF. The CDR3 region has the DNA TGTGCCAGCGGTGGACAGGGGGCTGCACCCCTCCACTTT. The V and J genes are TRBV25-1 and TRBJ1-6, with 11 bases identical to TRBD1. This CDR3 has 13 amino acids. Germline CDR1 reads MGHDK; CDR2 reads SYGVNS. J lost 11 bases, V lost 8 bases, and 5 bases had no gene match.

The V and J genes are TRBV28 and TRBJ1-5; D not certain. Germline lookup yields CDR1 MDHEN and CDR2 SYDVKM. V lost 2 bases, J lost 7 bases, and 9 bases lay in between. CDR3 length equals 13 residues. The CDR3 nucleotides read TGTGCCAGCAGTTTACGGGGAGGGCAGCCCCAGCATTTT. It yields the protein CASSLRGGQPQHF.

The chain recombines TRBV6-4 with TRBJ1-2; 10 bases align to TRBD1. Germline V lookup: CDR1 MRHNA, CDR2 SNTAGT. CDR3 length: 18 residues. V lost 7 bases and J lost 1; bases outside the gene matches: 15. The DNA for the CDR3 is TGTGCCAGCACCCCCCCCCGGGACAGGGGCCCCATTAACTATGGCTACACCTTC. It encodes CASTPPRDRGPINYGYTF.

This chain joins TRBV28 and TRBJ2-4, with no clear D. V lost 2 bases, J lost 0 bases, and 5 bases lay in between. Germline values: CDR1 MDHEN, CDR2 SYDVKM. The CDR3 extends over 14 amino acids. CDR3 sequence: CASSLVLAKNIQYF. The CDR3 DNA reads as TGTGCCAGCAGTTTAGTACTAGCCAAAAACATTCAGTACTTC.

V gene TRBV3-1 (or the pseudogene TRBV3-2) combines with J gene TRBJ1-3; D not resolved. Per the germline V gene, CDR1 is LGHDT and CDR2 is YNNKEL (reference sequence). Trimming removed 1 base from V and 0 bases from J, with 10 bases in between. The CDR3 spans 16 residues. CDR3 region: CASSQAQRLSGNTIYF. The CDR3 coding sequence is TGTGCCAGCAGCCAAGCGCAGCGACTCTCTGGAAACACCATATATTTT.

This clone was observed once. This chain connects TRBV27 to TRBJ2-2; perhaps TRBD1 as D (6 bases). The CDR3 sequence is 14 residues long. Trimming took 6 bases from V and 4 from J, leaving 12 bases between them. The germline V gene has CDR1 MNHEY and CDR2 SMNVEV (reference sequence). The CDR3 reads CASSTRQATGELFF. DNA of the CDR3: TGTGCCAGCAGCACGAGACAGGCCACCGGGGAGCTGTTTTTT.

The chain is built from TRBV5-5 and TRBJ1-1; the match to TRBD1 covers 9 bases. The CDR3 sequence is 15 residues long. The V gene end was trimmed by 6 bases and the J gene end by 2 bases; junction bases not matched to a gene: 8. Per the germline V gene, CDR1 is SGHKS and CDR2 is YYEKEE (reference sequence). CDR3 coding DNA: TGTGCCAGCAACGAACCGGACAGGGGAAACACTGAAGCTTTCTTT. Translating gives CASNEPDRGNTEAFF.

The chain joins TRBV3-1 (or the pseudogene TRBV3-2) to TRBJ2-1; D is perhaps TRBD2 (6 bases). Between the trimmed V and J ends, which lost 5 bases and 0 bases, there was a span of 11 bases. The CDR3 runs to 15 residues. The germline gives CDR1 LGHDT, CDR2 YNNKEL (reference sequence). The CDR3 DNA sequence: TGTGCCAGCAGCGCCGAGGGAGGCTCCTACAATGAGCAGTTCTTC. This encodes CASSAEGGSYNEQFF.

The chain uses TRBV3-1 (or the pseudogene TRBV3-2) and TRBJ1-5; a weak D match, TRBD1 (6 bases). Per germline, CDR1 LGHDT and CDR2 YNNKEL (reference sequence). The CDR3 contains 13 residues. The V end lost 7 bases, the J end lost 2 bases, and 9 bases lay between the germline ends. In nucleotides, the CDR3 is TGTGCCAGCACTAACAGGGGCAATCAGCCCCAGCATTTT. It encodes CASTNRGNQPQHF.

The chain couples TRBV18 to TRBJ1-2; TRBD1 matches 7 bases. V trimming: 6 bases; J trimming: 2 bases; junction bases outside the gene matches: 9. The germline V gene has CDR1 KGHSH and CDR2 LQKENI. The CDR3 extends over 15 amino acids. For the CDR3, the DNA is TGTGCCAGCTCTCGCGGGACAGATTTAAACTATGGCTACACCTTC. Protein sequence: CASSRGTDLNYGYTF.

The V and J genes are TRBV5-8 and TRBJ2-5, with 11 bases identical to TRBD1. The V segment lost 3 bases and the J segment 4 bases; nucleotides outside the gene matches: 8. CDR1 and CDR2 (germline): SGHTS, YDEGEE. The CDR3 runs to 16 residues. The DNA of the CDR3 is TGTGCCAGCAGCTCGGGCCGGACAGGGGGCATAGAGACCCAGTACTTC. This gives the protein CASSSGRTGGIETQYF. Full variable domain (remainder filled in from reference TRBV5-8 and TRBJ2-5): EAGVTQSPTHLIKTRGQQATLRCSPISGHTSVYWYQQALGLGLQFLLWYDEGEERNRGNFPPRFSGRQFPNYSSELNVNALELEDSALYLCASSSGRTGGIETQYFGPGTRLLVL.

The J gene is TRBJ1-1, the V gene TRBV6-5; the D is unclear. The V gene lost 6 bases and the J gene lost 1 base, with 12 bases spanning the gap. The germline V gene has CDR1 MNHEY and CDR2 SVGAGI. CDR3 length: 14 amino acids. The DNA for the CDR3 is TGTGCCAGCAGCGGCGGGCAGCCGAACACTGAAGCTTTCTTT. Translation: CASSGGQPNTEAFF.

The chain carries TRBV5-5 and TRBJ2-5; D is undetermined. Germline V gives CDR1 SGHKS, CDR2 YYEKEE (reference sequence). CDR3 size: 15 residues. V was cut by 1 base and J by 0 bases, with 10 bases left in between. The CDR3 region has the DNA TGTGCCAGCAGCTTGTCCCTAGTGTACCAAGAGACCCAGTACTTC. This codes for CASSLSLVYQETQYF.

The count of this clone is one. CDR3 sequence reads: CASSPRGSLVANVLTF. The CDR3 DNA reads as TGTGCCAGCAGCCCCAGGGGGAGTTTGGTAGCCAACGTCCTGACTTTC. The chain couples TRBV5-4 to TRBJ2-6; 7 bases fit TRBD1. V was pared by 4 bases and J by 7 bases, with 11 bases of the junction left unmatched. The CDR3 runs to 16 residues. In germline, CDR1 is SGHNT, CDR2 YYREEE (reference sequence).

This clone occurred once. The rearrangement links TRBV18 to TRBJ1-3; D unresolved. Germline V gene lookup returns CDR1 KGHSH and CDR2 LQKENI. V dropped 2 bases and J dropped 0 bases, with 14 bases sitting between them. The CDR3 totals 17 residues. The CDR3 nucleotides are TGTGCCAGCTCACCAAGTCCGCGGAGTGCCTCTGGAAACACCATATATTTT. This codes for CASSPSPRSASGNTIYF.

The rearrangement links TRBV6-1 to TRBJ2-6, with D possibly TRBD1 on 6 matching bases. This CDR3 is 15 amino acids long. V was pared by 2 bases and J by 4 bases, with 9 bases between. The germline V gene encodes CDR1 MNHNS and CDR2 SASEGT. In nucleotides, the CDR3 is TGTGCCAGCAGTGAATACAGGGCCGGGGCCAACGTCCTGACTTTC. Its protein is CASSEYRAGANVLTF.

The V call is TRBV7-6, the J call TRBJ2-6; 9 bases map to TRBD1. CDR3 length: 16 residues. Germline values: CDR1 SGHVS, CDR2 FNYEAQ. V was clipped by 5 bases and J by 2 bases; unmatched bases: 4. As DNA, the CDR3 is TGTGCCAGCAGCCAACAGGGGGCGGCTGGGGCCAACGTCCTGACTTTC. This gives the protein CASSQQGAAGANVLTF.